This section outlines one TCR beta chain sequence together with its context. The antigen is unknown. The data belong to a study of shared clonotypes between healthy human individuals. Study-wide background: For every donor, three CD4 naive, three CD4 memory, two CD8 naive and one CD8 memory plates were used.

The CDR3 has 11 residues. Whole-study findings and limits: Naive subsets usually exceeded memory subsets in estimated richness.

Sequenced by immunoSEQ multiplex PCR; TCRdb stores in-frame clones only, minus some. The table shows 2 million to 3 million clones, with approximately 93% occurring only once. Sequencing used naive CD4+ T cells from PBMCs. Indicated subset: CD45RA+ positively selected. The sequence came from a man aged 18 to 30 in good health. Some clones in this sample may be carry-over from other donors' samples. This sequence joins TRBV21-1 and TRBJ2-1; the DNA was not compared with TRBD2, the D call given in the table. TRBV21-1 is an annotated pseudogene. CDR3 DNA sequence: TGTGCCAGCAGCAAGGGGGGACAGCAGTTCTTC. It codes for CASSKGGQQFF.